This T cell receptor beta chain comes out of a study of immune evolution from preneoplasia to lung adenocarcinoma. Overall study findings and caveats: Later-stage lesions appeared to have more T cells, more diversity, less clonality.

The CDR3 totals 13 residues. The germline CDR1 and CDR2 sequences are SGHRS and YFSETQ. Trimming removed 7 bases at V and 4 bases at J, with 14 bases between. On this clone itself: Its antigen is not known.

TCRdb's table, derived via immunoSEQ multiplex PCR, lists solely in-frame clones and lacks some. The sample shows a few thousand clones, about 89% of them seen only once. Sample: FFPE minimally invasive lung adenocarcinoma tissue. This chain joins TRBV5-1 and TRBJ1-2; D might be TRBD1 (6 bases). The sequence came from an older donor with lung adenocarcinoma. As DNA, the CDR3 is TGCGCCAGCCGAGAACAGGGAAGCTATGGCTACACCTTC. Its translation is CASREQGSYGYTF.